This T cell receptor beta chain was identified during a study of human T cells and chemical hapten exposure. In TCRdb, the RACE reads were re-called with MiXCR into one record per CDR3 protein. The sample has approximately 370,000 distinct CDR3 sequences; about 5% are singletons. This clonotype has a handful of counts. Germline CDR1 and CDR2: LGHNT and FRNRAP. There are 15 residues in the CDR3. Trimming removed 6 bases at V and 5 bases at J, with 19 bases between. Time point indicated: pre-sensitization, week 0. This sample's treatment: therapeutic diphenylcyclopropenone sensitization with weekly scalp DPC.

This TCR was sampled from a young woman with alopecia areata. Some clones in this sample may be carry-over from other donors' samples. V gene TRBV12-5 combines with J gene TRBJ1-1; D is perhaps TRBD1 (6 bases). This specimen consisted of whole blood, obtained in connection with sensitization to the hapten diphenylcyclopropenone (DPC). Here the CDR3 reads CASGPWGGSGTEAFF. The CDR3 region has the DNA TGTGCTAGTGGCCCCTGGGGGGGCTCAGGGACTGAAGCTTTCTTT.